The T cell receptor beta chain under discussion was sequenced for a study of memory CD4+ T cells and cytomegalovirus serostatus (dated by TCRdb to between 2017 and 2020). For context, the study as a whole: A total of roughly 33 healthy Belgian adults, of whom 9 were CMV seropositive and about 24 were CMV seronegative, were included in the cohort. To replicate a published TCR-based CMV serostatus classifier, the researchers sequenced the CD4+ memory TCRbeta repertoires of a Belgian cohort whose cytomegalovirus serostatus was known. What the study reported, not specific to this receptor: Of 170 or so previously reported CMV-associated TCRbeta sequences, 55 to 75 appeared in the CD4+ memory repertoires, each in one to five individuals. The results were read as suggesting that the CMV-associated TCR signature is, for the most part, present in the CD4+ memory repertoire. Unlike the original study, which covered naive and memory CD4+ and CD8+ populations, the Belgian study sequenced only CD4+CD45RO+ memory cells. For predicting CMV serostatus, the median bootstrapped AUC was about 0.96 using the original framework and almost 0.93 using a US-trained random forest. On the Belgian cohort, the classifier built on the original framework reached a median bootstrapped AUC of nearly 0.96, with a 95% CI of 0.76-1.00.

The Quick-DNA Microprep Kit was used to extract genomic DNA from the sorted cells. Amplification of TCRbeta DNA was done with the immunoSEQ hsTCRbeta kit, following the protocol from the manufacturer. TCRbeta libraries were sequenced on an Illumina MiSeq instrument. As for how the authors treated the data: Removing out-of-frame sequences left 2,204,828 distinct TCRbeta sequences, an average of around 67,000 per individual. Each individual was scored by the count of 150 to 200 previously reported CMV-associated TCRbeta sequences and the total productive distinct TCRbeta count. A beta-binomial model was reimplemented in Python, and random forests from scikit-learn, run with default parameters, were trained on data from the US cohort. On the Belgian cohort, classifier performance was reported as the median AUC, along with percentile confidence intervals, across 10,000 bootstrap iterations. Drawn from immuneACCESS, this table holds only the in-frame rearrangements with V and J called that TCRdb kept. Clones are partly lost; checked studies trace under half to an unresolved V gene and leave the rest unexplained. That table is the source of V, J and clone size, and D and trimming were worked out from the DNA. For this sample the table gives about 45,000 clones, of which less than 85% were detected only once. 1.9% of the sample is taken by the ten largest.

Single viable CD3+CD4+CD8-CD45RO+ cells were sorted as memory CD4+ T cells on a FACSAria II. CMV serostatus was assessed using a Roche Elecsys assay, by which serum IgG against CMV pp150, pp28, p38 and p52 was detected. After thawing, total CD4+ T cells were enriched by positive selection with CD4 magnetic microbeads. The samples came from a different study that was designed specifically to examine the CD4+ T cell memory repertoire. Peripheral blood mononuclear cells were isolated and cryopreserved according to standard operating procedures, and serum was stored at -80 degrees C. CD3-PerCP (BW264/56), CD4-APC (RPA-T4), CD45RO-PE (UCHT1) and CD8-Pacific Orange (3B5) antibodies were used for staining, and non-viable cells were excluded with Sytox blue. For this clone: The specificity of this receptor is unknown. It has no much larger one-base neighbor in the sample; base qualities were not kept.

Sequenced input: memory CD4+ T cells from blood. This sequence originates from an adult in good health and CMV-seronegative.

The CDR3 protein: CASSLESLAGRYF. The DNA is as follows: TGTGCCAGCAGCTTAGAGAGTCTAGCGGGGAGGTACTTC. The sequence joins TRBV7-2 to TRBJ2-5; 9 bases in the junction line up with TRBD2. Taken from cysteine to phenylalanine, the CDR3 has 13 residues. Here the CDR3 DNA is all that survives: 39 bases in frame from base 1. Sequences SGHTA (CDR1) and FQGNSA (CDR2) are obtained from the germline V gene. Trimmed from V: 1 base; trimmed from J: 13 bases; junction bases lacking a gene match: 7. The CDR3 plus the reference TRBV7-2 and TRBJ2-5 genes for the other parts give the full variable domain: GAGVSQSPSNKVTEKGKDVELRCDPISGHTALYWYRQSLGQGLEFLIYFQGNSAPDKSGLPSDRFSAERTGGSVSTLTIQRTQQEDSAVYLCASSLESLAGRYFGPGTRLLVL.